This is a list of T cell receptor beta chains from one sample in a study. A single record per CDR3 protein comes from TCRdb applying MiXCR to the 5' RACE reads. In the table there are approximately 9,600 distinct CDR3 sequences, less than 60% of which are singletons. The sequenced sample was Tregs sorted from a lymph node. These TCRs come from a female donor with breast cancer. Both conserved end residues are part of each CDR3. The listing skips clone size in some rows; elsewhere it reads once, few, many or a size class.

j_call v_call clone_size cdr3_aa
TRBJ2-2 TRBV4-1 few CASSQTTGVTGELFF
TRBJ2-7 TRBV10-2 . CASSIQGPSYEQYF
TRBJ2-7 TRBV6-5 . CASSTQGALLYEQYF
TRBJ2-7 TRBV5-1 few CASSYQTGAGEQYF
TRBJ2-1 TRBV5-6 few CASSYPPGAGGRNEQFF
TRBJ2-3 TRBV20-1 few CSARDPRQGTDTQYF
TRBJ2-7 TRBV29-1 . CSVGRQDSYEQYF
TRBJ2-1 TRBV5-1 . CASSIRTVSSYNEQFF
TRBJ1-1 TRBV5-1 . CASSLSPQNTEAFF
TRBJ2-3 TRBV12-3/TRBV12-4 . CASSLGEGLAGVTQYF
TRBJ2-5 TRBV7-2 . CASSLNGGEETQYF
TRBJ2-3 TRBV15 . CATSRDLAAGVAADTQYF
TRBJ2-5 TRBV5-1 few CASSLGPEAGRETQYF
TRBJ2-5 TRBV7-9 once CASSATIAGLGETQYF
TRBJ2-7 TRBV7-6 . CASSLAPQSEQYF
TRBJ2-7 TRBV6-2/TRBV6-3 . CASSYLGLAYEQYF
TRBJ2-1 TRBV11-2 few CASNRWKSRVGTYNEQFF
TRBJ1-2 TRBV7-9 . CASTYQGSNYGYTF
TRBJ2-1 TRBV6-6 . CASSDHYRQEDEQFF
TRBJ2-2 TRBV5-1 few CASSLPGDTGELFF
TRBJ2-7 TRBV4-2 few CASSQDGYEQYF
TRBJ1-1 TRBV7-9 . CASSLGYTEAFF
TRBJ2-1 TRBV5-1 . CASSIQLGNEQFF
TRBJ2-7 TRBV4-1 once CASSQTEGGLHSYEQYF
TRBJ2-1 TRBV4-1 . CASSLAGGGNEQFF
TRBJ2-7 TRBV20-1 . CSARDPRGWGDEQYF
TRBJ2-7 TRBV15 . CATSRDYGEAYEQYF
TRBJ2-7 TRBV5-1 . CASSFGQSYEQYF
TRBJ2-3 TRBV6-5 . CAWGGGSGSPDTQYF
TRBJ2-2 TRBV9 . CASSVPVRASGTTGELFF
TRBJ1-2 TRBV20-1 . CSATPGAYGYTF
TRBJ1-1 TRBV4-1 few CASCTTGGTEAFF
TRBJ2-1 TRBV20-1 . CSARDRSSGYNEQFF
TRBJ1-6 TRBV7-3 . CASSLNALGPLHF
TRBJ2-3 TRBV7-9 . CASSLRQGTTDTQYF
TRBJ2-1 TRBV20-1 . CSAQGGPEQFF
TRBJ2-7 TRBV4-1 . CASSSPGQGAYEQYF
TRBJ2-3 TRBV20-1 . CSASTSGGASDTQYF
TRBJ2-7 TRBV9 few CASNKGGFSYEQYF